The present T cell receptor beta chain was sequenced within a study of response to subunit inactivated influenza vaccine. The study's findings and limits: The authors suggested that every seasonal influenza vaccination recruits few new T cells.

In this sample, this clonotype turned up many times. As yet, its antigen is unknown. TCRdb recomputed calls from the RT-PCR reads with MiXCR, one row per CDR3 protein. This sample yields over 400,000 distinct CDR3 sequences, of which roughly 13% are seen a single time; less than 15% belongs to the top ten. Sequenced here: PBMCs from blood, sampled about 6 weeks after vaccination. This sequence originates from a man in his fifties or sixties who received an inactivated influenza vaccine.

CDR3 nucleotides: TGCAGTGCTCTCCTAGCGGGATACAATGAGCAGTTCTTC. Translation: CSALLAGYNEQFF. The V gene is TRBV20-1, the J gene TRBJ2-1, with 9 bases identical to TRBD2. Germline CDR1 and CDR2: DFQATT and SNEGSKA (reference sequence). This CDR3 region has 13 residues. Germline trimming cut 5 bases from V and 4 bases from J; bases unmatched to any gene: 3.